The clone carrying this T cell receptor (beta chain) has at least ten counts. The data belong to a study of spatial heterogeneity in lung cancer. At the level of the study: Where present, follow-up PBMC were sequenced a median of about 2 years after resection. Fewer alpha-chain than beta-chain sequences were consistently detected.

CDR1 MGHDK and CDR2 SYGVNS come from the germline V gene. The CDR3 length is 13 residues. Trimming removed 3 bases from V and 4 bases from J, with 9 bases in between. Carried by each TCR cDNA molecule was a unique molecular identifier. MiXCR, run by TCRdb on the 5' RACE reads, gives a single entry per CDR3 protein. This repertoire shows over 45,000 distinct CDR3 sequences, about an eighth found once; its top ten account for roughly 32%. Indicated time point: blood at routine non-recurrence follow-up after resection. Researchers sequenced whole RNA taken from tumor, nontumor lung or frozen PBMC without sorting.

The origin of this receptor is a male donor with early-stage non-small cell lung cancer. The input for sequencing was PBMCs, taken at follow-up. This chain links TRBV25-1 with TRBJ1-2; D is undetermined. CDR3 sequence: CASSELEAYGYTF. Written as DNA, the CDR3 is TGTGCCAGCAGTGAGTTAGAGGCCTATGGCTACACCTTC.